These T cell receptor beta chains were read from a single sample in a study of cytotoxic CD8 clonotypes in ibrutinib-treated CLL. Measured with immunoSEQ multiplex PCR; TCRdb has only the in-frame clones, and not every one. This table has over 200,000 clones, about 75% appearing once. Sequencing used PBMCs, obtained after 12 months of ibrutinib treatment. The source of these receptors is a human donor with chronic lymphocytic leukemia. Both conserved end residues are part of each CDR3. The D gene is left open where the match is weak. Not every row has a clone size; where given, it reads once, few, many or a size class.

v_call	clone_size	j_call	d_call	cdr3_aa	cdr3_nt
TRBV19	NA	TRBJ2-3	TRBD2	CASSILPSGSMTDTQYF	TGTGCCAGTAGTATTTTGCCTAGCGGGAGTATGACAGATACGCAGTATTTT
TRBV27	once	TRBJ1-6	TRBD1	CASSWTGDNSPLHF	TGTGCCAGCAGTTGGACAGGGGATAATTCACCCCTCCACTTT
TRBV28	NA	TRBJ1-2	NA	CASSQARYGYTF	TGTGCCAGCAGCCAGGCCCGGTATGGCTACACCTTC
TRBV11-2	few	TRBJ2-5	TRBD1	CASSLVARQGFRETQYF	TGTGCCAGCAGCTTAGTCGCAAGACAGGGTTTTAGGGAGACCCAGTACTTC
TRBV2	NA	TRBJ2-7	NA	CASSSPLERDPYEQYF	NA
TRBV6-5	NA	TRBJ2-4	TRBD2	CASSYGGEIQYF	TGTGCCAGCAGTTACGGGGGGGAAATTCAGTACTTC
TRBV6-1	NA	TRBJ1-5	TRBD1	CASSEARRTGNQPQHF	TGTGCCAGCAGTGAAGCCAGGAGGACAGGGAATCAGCCCCAGCATTTT
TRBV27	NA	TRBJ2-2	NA	CASSLMGPGELFF	TGTGCCAGCAGTTTAATGGGACCCGGGGAGCTGTTTTTT
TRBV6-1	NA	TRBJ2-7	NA	CASSGLRGRASYEQYF	TGTGCCAGCAGTGGGCTTAGAGGCAGGGCCTCCTACGAGCAGTACTTC
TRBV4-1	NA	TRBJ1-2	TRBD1	CASSQLGQPYGYTF	TGCGCCAGCAGCCAATTGGGACAGCCCTATGGCTACACCTTC
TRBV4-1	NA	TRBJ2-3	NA	CASSHPMGGSDTQYF	TGCGCCAGCAGCCATCCAATGGGGGGATCAGATACGCAGTATTTT
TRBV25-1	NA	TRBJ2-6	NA	CASSETGTGEGSF	TGTGCCAGCAGTGAAACTGGAACGGGGGAAGGATCTTTC
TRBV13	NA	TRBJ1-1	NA	CASSSGHLPEAFF	TGTGCCAGCAGCTCCGGACATCTGCCTGAAGCTTTCTTT
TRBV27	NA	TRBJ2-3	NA	CASSLERSTDTQYF	TGTGCCAGCAGTCTGGAGAGGTCCACAGATACGCAGTATTTT
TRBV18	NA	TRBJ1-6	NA	CASSQEDQNSPLHF	TGTGCCAGCTCACAGGAGGATCAAAATTCACCCCTCCACTTT
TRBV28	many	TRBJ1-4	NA	CASSSGWPGADQKLFF	TGTGCCAGCAGTTCAGGTTGGCCAGGGGCCGACCAAAAACTGTTTTTT
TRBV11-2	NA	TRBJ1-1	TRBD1	CASAFRTGANTEAFF	TGTGCCAGCGCATTTAGGACAGGGGCGAACACTGAAGCTTTCTTT